A single T cell receptor (beta chain) is shown here with its context. What it binds is not known. The iRepertoire nested amplicon-rescue multiplex PCR amplified TCR alpha and beta CDR3s from RNA. TCRdb used MiXCR to reprocess the multiplex PCR reads, holding one entry per CDR3 protein. The profile shows fewer than 500,000 distinct CDR3 sequences, less than 50% of them singletons. This specimen belongs to a study of glioma-infiltrating T cells. At the level of the study: Glioblastomas were WHO grade IV, sampled at first diagnosis; low-grade were grade II.

Findings and limits, study-wide: Non-neoplastic patients had below-expected tissue-blood divergence, while all gliomas exceeded expectation.

CDR3 length equals 14 residues. The germline V gene has CDR1 DFQATT and CDR2 SNEGSKA (reference sequence). The source is a human donor with low-grade glioma or glioblastoma, undergoing nonglioma brain surgery, or in good health (not recorded which). This chain links TRBV20-1 with TRBJ2-1, with D possibly TRBD1 on 6 matching bases. The specimen sequenced was glioma tissue, nonneoplastic brain tissue, or PBMCs (not recorded which). The CDR3 reads CNAFRDTVKNEQFF. The CDR3 nucleotides are TGCAATGCCTTCCGGGACACGGTAAAGAATGAGCAGTTCTTC.